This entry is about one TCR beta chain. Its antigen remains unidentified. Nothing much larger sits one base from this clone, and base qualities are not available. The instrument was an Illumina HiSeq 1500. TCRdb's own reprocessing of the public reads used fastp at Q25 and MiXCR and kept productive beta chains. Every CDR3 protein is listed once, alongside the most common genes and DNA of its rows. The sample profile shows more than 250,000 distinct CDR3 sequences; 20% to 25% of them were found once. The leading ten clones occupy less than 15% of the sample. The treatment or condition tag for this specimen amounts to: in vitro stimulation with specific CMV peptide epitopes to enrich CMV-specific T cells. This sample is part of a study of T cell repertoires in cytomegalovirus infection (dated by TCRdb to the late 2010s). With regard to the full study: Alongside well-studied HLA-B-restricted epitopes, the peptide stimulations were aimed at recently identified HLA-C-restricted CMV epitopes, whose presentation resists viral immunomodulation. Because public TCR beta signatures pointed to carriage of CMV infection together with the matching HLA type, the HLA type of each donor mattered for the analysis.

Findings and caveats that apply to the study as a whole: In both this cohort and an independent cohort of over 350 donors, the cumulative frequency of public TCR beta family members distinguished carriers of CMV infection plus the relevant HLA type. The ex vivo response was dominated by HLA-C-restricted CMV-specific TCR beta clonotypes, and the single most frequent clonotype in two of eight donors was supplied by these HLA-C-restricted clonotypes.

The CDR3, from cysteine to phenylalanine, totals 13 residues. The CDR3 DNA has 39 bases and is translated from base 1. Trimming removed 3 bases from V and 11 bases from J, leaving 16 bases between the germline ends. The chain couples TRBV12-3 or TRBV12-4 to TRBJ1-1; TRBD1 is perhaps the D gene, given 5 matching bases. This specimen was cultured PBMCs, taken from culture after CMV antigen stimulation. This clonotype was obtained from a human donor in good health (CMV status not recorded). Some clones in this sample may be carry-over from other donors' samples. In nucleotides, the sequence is TGTGCCAGCAGTTTGAAGATGGCAGGGAGTGCTTTCTTT. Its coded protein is CASSLKMAGSAFF.